This TCR beta chain was documented in a study of prognosis after radiotherapy for stage I lung cancer (dated by TCRdb to 2020 to 2022). Concerning the study at large: Roughly 20 stage I NSCLC patients were enrolled in Nanjing, China, between early 2018 and 2019. The study included fourteen patients with newly diagnosed primary stage I lung tumors and roughly 5 with oligometastatic NSCLC after surgical resection of the primary tumor. All patients were regarded as medically inoperable, because of comorbidities in 11 to 12 patients and refusal of surgery in roughly seven patients. Ages in the cohort of about a dozen men and a handful of women ranged from about 50 to 85 years, with a median of 74. Tumor histology was squamous cell carcinoma in several patients and adenocarcinoma in about a dozen. Image-guided IMRT or VMAT was used to deliver SBRT in 3 to 5 fractions at a biologically effective dose of at least 100 Gy. In every patient, SBRT was given without any concurrent therapy. After SBRT, distant metastases developed in about 20% of the 19 patients at a median of around 7 months, while the remaining 15 patients had no significant progression. This study profiled peripheral blood TCR beta repertoires from stage I NSCLC patients before and after stereotactic body radiotherapy and linked the repertoires to distant failure. The study sequenced 38 blood samples from some 20 patients, one before and one after SBRT per patient. Results the study describes overall, beyond this receptor: Post-SBRT Shannon entropy and its change from baseline were lower in patients who developed distant metastases; baseline Shannon entropy was not associated with metastases. The small cohort and short follow-up limited the study, so independent validation of the findings is needed. No adjustment for multiple comparisons was applied to any of the reported P values. Whether the expanded TCR clones were tumor-specific was not determined. Unique TCR clone counts fell after SBRT (median approximately 10,000 before versus several thousand after; Wilcoxon paired P=0.011). TRBV and TRBJ usage frequencies reportedly varied with metastasis status, involving two V genes at baseline and several V and two J genes after SBRT.

Two rounds of multiplex PCR on genomic DNA were used to amplify the TCR beta CDR3 region. In the first PCR round, primers specific to each TRBV and TRBJ gene were used, and the primer sequences were filed in Chinese patent CN105087789A. Universal primers were used in the second PCR round. The Roche High Pure PCR Template Preparation Kit was used to extract genomic DNA from frozen PBMCs. Libraries were sequenced paired-end with 151 bp reads on an Illumina HiSeq 3000. The authors' analysis ran thus. CutAdapt was used to discard raw reads that did not contain the multiplex PCR primer sequences. PEAR was used to merge high-quality paired reads into contigs. By alignment to reference sequences, MiXCR assigned TRB V, D and J gene segments to each contig. CDR3 sequences were clustered by base quality and sequence similarity to remove sequencing errors. Diversity was calculated as Shannon entropy divided by the natural log of the number of productive TCR sequences. Clonality was computed as one minus the ratio of Shannon entropy to the natural log of the number of unique clonotypes. Using the Youden index from ROC curves, the researchers picked the repertoire-metric cut-offs for progression-free survival, and all analyses were carried out in R 3.5.3. Using fastp trimming at Q25 and MiXCR clonotype assembly, TCRdb reanalyzed the public sequencing data and kept in-frame beta chains. Each entry is one CDR3 protein sequence, shown with its most common DNA and genes. Clone size and V and J calls follow TCRdb, not the original study. This sample gives about 35,000 distinct CDR3 sequences in total; 32% of them show up just once. The leading ten clones occupy 27% of the sample.

A history of other malignancies or of prior chemotherapy or radiotherapy was absent in all patients, and node-negative disease was shown on CT and PET/CT in all patients. At each of the two time points, about 6 milliliters of peripheral venous blood were collected into EDTA tubes. PBMCs were isolated by Ficoll-Paque Plus density-gradient centrifugation. Right after collection, samples were kept at -80 degrees C until analysis. The CDR3 starts with the cysteine, ends with the phenylalanine, and has 16 residues. The only DNA kept is the CDR3, 48 bases in frame from the first base. CDR1 and CDR2 (MNHNS, SASEGT) derive from the germline V gene. V is clipped by 7 bases and J by 2 bases, and the sequence between their germline boundaries is 21 bases long. This clonotype appeared many times. No antigen is known for it. Per-base qualities were not stored, and no clone one base away is much larger.

The rearrangement combines TRBV6-1 with TRBJ2-7; the D gene is perhaps TRBD1, from 7 matching bases. Sequenced material: PBMCs, taken before or after stereotactic body radiation therapy (not recorded which). The origin of this receptor is a donor at least 50 years old with non-small cell lung cancer. The CDR3 region has the sequence CASTQTRTGGTYEQYF. The DNA reads as follows: TGTGCCAGCACCCAAACCCGGACAGGAGGGACCTACGAGCAGTACTTC.